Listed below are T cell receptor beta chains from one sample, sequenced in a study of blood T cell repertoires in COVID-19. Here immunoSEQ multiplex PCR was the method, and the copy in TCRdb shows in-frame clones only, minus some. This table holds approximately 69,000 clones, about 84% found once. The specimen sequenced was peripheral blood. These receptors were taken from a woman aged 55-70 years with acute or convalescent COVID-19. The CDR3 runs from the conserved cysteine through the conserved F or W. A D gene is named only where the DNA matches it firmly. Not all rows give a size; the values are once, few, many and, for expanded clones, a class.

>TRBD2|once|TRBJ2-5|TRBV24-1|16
CATSDRSGTSRETQYF
TGTGCCACCAGTGATAGATCTGGGACTAGCAGGGAGACCCAGTACTTC
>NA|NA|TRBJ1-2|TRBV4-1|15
CASSQPTRPNYGYTF
TGCGCCAGCAGCCAACCGACAAGACCTAACTATGGCTACACCTTC
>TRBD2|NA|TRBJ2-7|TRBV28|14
CASSRTSTLYEQYF
TGTGCCAGCAGTCGGACTAGCACTTTGTACGAGCAGTACTTC
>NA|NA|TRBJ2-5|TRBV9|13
CASSPSPEETQYF
TGTGCCAGCAGCCCCTCCCCGGAGGAGACCCAGTACTTC
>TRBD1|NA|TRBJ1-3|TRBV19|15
CASSTGAISGNTIYF
TGTGCCAGTAGCACAGGGGCCATCTCTGGAAACACCATATATTTT
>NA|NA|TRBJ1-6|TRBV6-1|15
CASSLEEGRTSPLHF
TGTGCCAGCAGTTTGGAGGAGGGTAGGACTTCACCCCTCCACTTT
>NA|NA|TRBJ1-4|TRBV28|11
CASLGDEKLFF
TGTGCCAGCCTGGGAGATGAAAAACTGTTTTTT
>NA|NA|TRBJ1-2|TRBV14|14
CASSPPAGHYGYTF
TGTGCCAGCAGCCCCCCAGCAGGCCACTATGGCTACACCTTC
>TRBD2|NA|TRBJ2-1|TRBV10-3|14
CAISRAGELYEQFF
TGTGCCATTTCAAGGGCGGGAGAACTGTATGAGCAGTTCTTC
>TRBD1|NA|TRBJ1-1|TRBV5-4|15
CASSLRGRVGTEAFF
TGTGCCAGCAGCTTGAGGGGGCGAGTGGGCACTGAAGCTTTCTTT
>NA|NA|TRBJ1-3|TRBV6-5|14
CASRSAGAGNTIYF
TGTGCCAGCAGGAGTGCGGGCGCTGGAAACACCATATATTTT
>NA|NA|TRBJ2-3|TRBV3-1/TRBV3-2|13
CASSQGGADTQYF
TGTGCCAGCAGCCAAGGTGGAGCAGATACGCAGTATTTT
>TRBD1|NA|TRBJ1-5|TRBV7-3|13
CASSFDREQPQHF
TGTGCCAGCAGCTTTGACAGGGAACAGCCCCAGCATTTT
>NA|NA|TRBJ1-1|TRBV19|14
CASSPLFRRTEAFF
TGTGCCAGTAGCCCCCTTTTCCGGAGGACTGAAGCTTTCTTT
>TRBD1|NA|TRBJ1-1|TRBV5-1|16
CASRPRGTGTFTEAFF
TGCGCCAGCAGACCCCGAGGGACAGGGACGTTCACTGAAGCTTTCTTT
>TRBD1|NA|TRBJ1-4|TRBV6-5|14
CASRHGTGLRKLFF
TGTGCCAGCAGGCACGGGACAGGGCTTCGAAAACTGTTTTTT
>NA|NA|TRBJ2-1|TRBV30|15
CAWRPMGQPYNEQFF
TGTGCCTGGAGGCCTATGGGACAACCGTACAATGAGCAGTTCTTC
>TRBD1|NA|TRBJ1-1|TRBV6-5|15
CASSPRGTEYTEAFF
TGTGCCAGCAGTCCTCGGGGGACAGAGTACACTGAAGCTTTCTTT
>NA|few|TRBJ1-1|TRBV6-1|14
CASSETRGSTEAFF
TGTGCCAGCAGTGAAACGAGGGGGAGCACTGAAGCTTTCTTT
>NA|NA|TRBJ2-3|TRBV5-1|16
CASSRGGLRETDTQYF
TGCGCCAGCAGCCGCGGAGGGCTTAGGGAGACAGATACGCAGTATTTT
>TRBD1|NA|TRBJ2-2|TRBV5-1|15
CASSLGTGNTGELFF
TGCGCCAGCAGCTTAGGGACAGGAAACACCGGGGAGCTGTTTTTT
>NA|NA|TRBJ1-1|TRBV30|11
CACRQTVEAFF
TGTGCCTGCCGTCAGACAGTCGAAGCTTTCTTT
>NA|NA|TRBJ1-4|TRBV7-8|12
CASSLDGREVFF
TGTGCCAGCAGCTTAGACGGCAGGGAGGTGTTTTTT
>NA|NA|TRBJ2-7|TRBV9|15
CASSVESHGGDEQYF
TGTGCCAGCAGCGTAGAAAGTCACGGGGGAGACGAGCAGTACTTC
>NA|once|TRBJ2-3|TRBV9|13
CASSVTMTDTQYF
TGTGCCAGCAGCGTAACTATGACAGATACGCAGTATTTT
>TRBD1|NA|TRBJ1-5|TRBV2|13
CASTRDRDQPQHF
TGTGCCAGCACCCGGGACAGAGATCAGCCCCAGCATTTT
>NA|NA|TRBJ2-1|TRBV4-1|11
CASSRGPEQFF
TGCGCCAGCAGCCGGGGGCCCGAGCAGTTCTTC
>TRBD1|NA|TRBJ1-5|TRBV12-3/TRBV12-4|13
CASAGTGLQPQHF
TGTGCCAGCGCCGGGACAGGGCTGCAGCCCCAGCATTTT
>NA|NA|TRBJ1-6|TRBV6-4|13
CASSLSPGSPLHF
TGTGCCAGCAGTTTGAGCCCTGGTTCACCCCTCCACTTT
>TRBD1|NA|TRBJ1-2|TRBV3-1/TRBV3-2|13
CASSAQGEYGYTF
TGTGCCAGCAGCGCACAGGGGGAATATGGCTACACCTTC
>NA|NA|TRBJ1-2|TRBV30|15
CAWRALREGNYGYTF
TGTGCCTGGAGGGCGTTGAGGGAGGGGAACTATGGCTACACCTTC
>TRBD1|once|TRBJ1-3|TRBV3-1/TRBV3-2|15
CASSRGQGAENTIYF
TGTGCCAGCAGCCGCGGACAGGGGGCAGAAAACACCATATATTTT
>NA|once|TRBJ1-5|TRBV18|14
CASSRQASNQPQHF
TGTGCCAGCTCGCGACAGGCGAGCAATCAGCCCCAGCATTTT
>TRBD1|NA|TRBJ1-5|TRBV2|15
CASSNDRGSNQPQHF
TGTGCCAGCAGTAACGACAGGGGTAGCAATCAGCCCCAGCATTTT
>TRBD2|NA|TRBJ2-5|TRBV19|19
CASSIAMVAGGPRKETQYF
TGTGCCAGTAGTATAGCGATGGTTGCGGGAGGGCCTAGGAAAGAGACCCAGTACTTC
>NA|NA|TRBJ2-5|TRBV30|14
CAWMAGVIRETQYF
TGTGCCTGGATGGCAGGGGTTATACGGGAGACCCAGTACTTC
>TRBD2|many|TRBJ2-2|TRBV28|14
CASSRTSANGELFF
TGTGCCAGCAGCCGGACTAGCGCGAACGGGGAGCTGTTTTTT
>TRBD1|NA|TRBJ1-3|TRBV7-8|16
CASSALDRSFVNTIYF
TGTGCCAGCAGCGCTCTGGACAGGTCGTTTGTAAACACCATATATTTT
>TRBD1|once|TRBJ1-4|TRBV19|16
CASSITGQGSNEKLFF
TGTGCCAGTAGTATAACGGGACAGGGGTCTAATGAAAAACTGTTTTTT
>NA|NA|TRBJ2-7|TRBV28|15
CASSTTGQNSYEQYF
TGTGCCAGCAGCACGACAGGCCAAAACTCCTACGAGCAGTACTTC
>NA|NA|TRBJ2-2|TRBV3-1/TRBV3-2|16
CASSQAAGMSAGELFF
TGTGCCAGCAGCCAAGCAGCAGGGATGAGCGCCGGGGAGCTGTTTTTT
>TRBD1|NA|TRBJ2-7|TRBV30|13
CASGTGVSYEQYF
TGTGCCTCGGGGACAGGCGTCTCCTACGAGCAGTACTTC